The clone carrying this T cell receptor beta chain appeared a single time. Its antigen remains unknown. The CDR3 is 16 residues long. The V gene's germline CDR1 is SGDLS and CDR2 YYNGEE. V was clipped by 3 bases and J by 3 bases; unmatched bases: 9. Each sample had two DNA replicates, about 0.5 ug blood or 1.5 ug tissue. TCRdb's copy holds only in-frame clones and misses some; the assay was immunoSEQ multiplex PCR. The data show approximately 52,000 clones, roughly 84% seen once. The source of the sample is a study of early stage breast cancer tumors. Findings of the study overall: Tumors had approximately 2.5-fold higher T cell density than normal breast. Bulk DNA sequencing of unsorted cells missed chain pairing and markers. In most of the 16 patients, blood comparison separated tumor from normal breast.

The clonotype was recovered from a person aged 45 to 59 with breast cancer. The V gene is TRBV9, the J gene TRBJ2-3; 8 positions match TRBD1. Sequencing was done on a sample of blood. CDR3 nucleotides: TGTGCCAGCAGCGCGGACGTGGGACAGGTTACAGATACGCAGTATTTT. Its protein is CASSADVGQVTDTQYF.